This T cell receptor beta chain stems from a study of post-analysis software for immune sequencing data. With regard to this clonotype: At one end, the junction sequence differs from germline, possibly due to a read error.

Prepared libraries of TCR beta cDNA carried unique molecular identifiers. TCRdb fed the PCR reads into MiXCR, producing one record per CDR3 protein. The sample contains roughly 800,000 distinct CDR3 sequences, just under 30% of which appear only once. This clonotype originated in a girl aged 10-17 years with multiple sclerosis. Sequenced sample: blood.

The CDR3 is CASSQGGSYNELFF. The CDR3 nucleotides are TGCGCCAGCAGCCAAGGCGGCAGTTACAATGAGCTGTTCTTC. This chain joins TRBV4-3 and TRBJ2-1; D not resolved. CDR3 size: 14 residues. CDR1 is LGHNA, CDR2 YSLEER, per germline.